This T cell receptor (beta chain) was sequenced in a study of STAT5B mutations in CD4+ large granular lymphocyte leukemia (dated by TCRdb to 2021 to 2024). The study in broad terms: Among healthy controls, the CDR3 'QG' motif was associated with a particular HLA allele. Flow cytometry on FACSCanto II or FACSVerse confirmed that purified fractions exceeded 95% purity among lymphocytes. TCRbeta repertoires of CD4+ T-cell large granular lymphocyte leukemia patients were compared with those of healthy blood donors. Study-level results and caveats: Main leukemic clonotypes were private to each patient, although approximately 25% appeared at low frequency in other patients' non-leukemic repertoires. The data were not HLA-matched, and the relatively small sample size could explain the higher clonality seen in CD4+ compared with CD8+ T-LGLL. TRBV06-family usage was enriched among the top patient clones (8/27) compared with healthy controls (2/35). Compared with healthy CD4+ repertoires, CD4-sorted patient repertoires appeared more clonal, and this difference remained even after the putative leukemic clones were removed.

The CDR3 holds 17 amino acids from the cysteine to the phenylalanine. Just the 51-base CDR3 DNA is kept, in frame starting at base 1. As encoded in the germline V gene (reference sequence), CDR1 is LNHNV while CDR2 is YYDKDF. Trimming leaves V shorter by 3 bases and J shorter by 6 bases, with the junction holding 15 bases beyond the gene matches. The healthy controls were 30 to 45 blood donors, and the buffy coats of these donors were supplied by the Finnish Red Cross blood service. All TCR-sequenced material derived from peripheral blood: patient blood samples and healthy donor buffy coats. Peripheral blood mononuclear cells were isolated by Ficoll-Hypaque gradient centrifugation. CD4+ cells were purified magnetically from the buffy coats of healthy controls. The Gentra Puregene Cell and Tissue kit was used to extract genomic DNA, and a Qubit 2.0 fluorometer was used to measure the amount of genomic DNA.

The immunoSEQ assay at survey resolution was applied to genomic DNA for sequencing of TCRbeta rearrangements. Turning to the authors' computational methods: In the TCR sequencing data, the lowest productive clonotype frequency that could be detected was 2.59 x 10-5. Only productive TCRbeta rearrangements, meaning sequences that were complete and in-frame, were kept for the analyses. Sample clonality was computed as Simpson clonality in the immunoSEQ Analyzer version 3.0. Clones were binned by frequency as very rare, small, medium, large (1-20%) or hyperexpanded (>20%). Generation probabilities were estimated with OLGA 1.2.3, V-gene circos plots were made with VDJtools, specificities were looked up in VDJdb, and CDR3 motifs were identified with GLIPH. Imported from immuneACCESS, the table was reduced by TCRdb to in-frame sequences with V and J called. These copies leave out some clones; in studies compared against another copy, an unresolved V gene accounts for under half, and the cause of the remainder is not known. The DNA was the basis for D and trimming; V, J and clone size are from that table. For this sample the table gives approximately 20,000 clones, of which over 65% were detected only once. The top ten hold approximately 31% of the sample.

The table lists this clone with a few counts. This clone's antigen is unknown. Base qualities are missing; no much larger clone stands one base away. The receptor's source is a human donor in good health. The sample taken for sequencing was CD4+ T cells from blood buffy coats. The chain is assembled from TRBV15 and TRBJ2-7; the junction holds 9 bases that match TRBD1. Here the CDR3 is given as CATSRGFPGGQGREQYF. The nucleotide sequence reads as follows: TGTGCCACCAGCAGGGGGTTTCCTGGGGGACAGGGCCGCGAGCAGTACTTC.